The clone carrying this T cell receptor (beta chain) was recorded once. This sample is drawn from a study of cytomegalovirus exposure and HLA in healthy donors. Trimming took 0 bases from V and 0 from J, leaving 9 bases between them. Germline assignment: CDR1 LNHNV and CDR2 YYDKDF (reference sequence). The CDR3 runs to 15 residues. This PCR relied on a set of 60 Vbeta primers and 13 Jbeta primers. The repertoire was sequenced with immunoSEQ multiplex PCR; TCRdb's copy has only in-frame clones and lacks some. This table has tens of thousands of clones, approximately 79% appearing once. This sequence joins TRBV15 and TRBJ2-7; D is perhaps TRBD1 (5 bases). Sequences were obtained from PBMCs. The TCR was taken from a woman in her thirties or forties in good health and CMV-seropositive. The chain's CDR3 is CATSRDRASSYEQYF. CDR3 nucleotides: TGTGCCACCAGCAGAGACAGGGCCAGCTCCTACGAGCAGTACTTC.